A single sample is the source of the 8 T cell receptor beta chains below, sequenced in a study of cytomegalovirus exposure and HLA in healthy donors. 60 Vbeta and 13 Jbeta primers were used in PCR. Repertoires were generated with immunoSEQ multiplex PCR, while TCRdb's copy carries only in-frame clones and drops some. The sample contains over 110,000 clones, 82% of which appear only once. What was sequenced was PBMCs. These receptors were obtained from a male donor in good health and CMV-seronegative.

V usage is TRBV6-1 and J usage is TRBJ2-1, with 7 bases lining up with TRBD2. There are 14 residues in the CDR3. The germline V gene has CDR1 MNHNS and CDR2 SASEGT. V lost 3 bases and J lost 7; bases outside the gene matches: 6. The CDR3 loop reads CASSELAALNEQFF. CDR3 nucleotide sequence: TGTGCCAGCAGTGAGCTAGCGGCCTTGAATGAGCAGTTCTTC.

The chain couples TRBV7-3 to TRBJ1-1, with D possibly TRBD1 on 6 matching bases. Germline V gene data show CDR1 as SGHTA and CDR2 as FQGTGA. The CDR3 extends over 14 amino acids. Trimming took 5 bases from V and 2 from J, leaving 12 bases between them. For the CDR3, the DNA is TGTGCCAGCAGCATACAGGGCCATAACACTGAAGCTTTCTTT. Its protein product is CASSIQGHNTEAFF.

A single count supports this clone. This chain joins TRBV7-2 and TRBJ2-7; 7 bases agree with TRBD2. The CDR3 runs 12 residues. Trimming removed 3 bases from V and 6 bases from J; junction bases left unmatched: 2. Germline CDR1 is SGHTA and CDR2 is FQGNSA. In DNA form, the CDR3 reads TGTGCCAGCAGCTTCGGCGGGAGCGAGCAGTACTTC. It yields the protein CASSFGGSEQYF. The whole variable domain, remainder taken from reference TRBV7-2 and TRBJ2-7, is GAGVSQSPSNKVTEKGKDVELRCDPISGHTALYWYRQSLGQGLEFLIYFQGNSAPDKSGLPSDRFSAERTGGSVSTLTIQRTQQEDSAVYLCASSFGGSEQYFGPGTRLTVT.

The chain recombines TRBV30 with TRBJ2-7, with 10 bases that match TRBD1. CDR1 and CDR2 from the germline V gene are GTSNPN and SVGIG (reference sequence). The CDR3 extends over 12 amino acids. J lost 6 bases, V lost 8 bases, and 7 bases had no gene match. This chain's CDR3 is CARQGQGTEQYF. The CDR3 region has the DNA TGTGCCAGACAGGGACAGGGGACCGAGCAGTACTTC.

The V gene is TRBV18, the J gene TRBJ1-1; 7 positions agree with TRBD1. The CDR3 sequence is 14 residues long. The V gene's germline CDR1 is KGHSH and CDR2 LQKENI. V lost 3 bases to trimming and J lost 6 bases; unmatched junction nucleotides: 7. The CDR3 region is CASSPPGTDAEAFF. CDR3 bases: TGTGCCAGCTCACCGCCCGGGACAGATGCTGAAGCTTTCTTT.

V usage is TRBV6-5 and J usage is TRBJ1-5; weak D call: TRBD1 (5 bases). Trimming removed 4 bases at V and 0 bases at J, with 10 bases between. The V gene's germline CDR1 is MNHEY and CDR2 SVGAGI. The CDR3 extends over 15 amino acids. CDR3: CASSWSGDSNQPQHF. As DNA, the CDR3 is TGTGCCAGCAGTTGGTCGGGGGATAGCAATCAGCCCCAGCATTTT.

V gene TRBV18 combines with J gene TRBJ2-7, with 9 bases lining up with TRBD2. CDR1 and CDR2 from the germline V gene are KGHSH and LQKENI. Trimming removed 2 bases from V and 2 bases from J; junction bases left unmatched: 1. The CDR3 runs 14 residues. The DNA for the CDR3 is TGTGCCAGCTCACCAAGCGGGGGGCCCTACGAGCAGTACTTC. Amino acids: CASSPSGGPYEQYF.

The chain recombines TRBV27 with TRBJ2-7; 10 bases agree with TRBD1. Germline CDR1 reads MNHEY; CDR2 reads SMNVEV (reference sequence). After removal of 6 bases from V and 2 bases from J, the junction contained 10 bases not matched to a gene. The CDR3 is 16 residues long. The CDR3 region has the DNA TGTGCCAGCAGCCGCCGGGACAGGGGCCGGGCCTACGAGCAGTACTTC. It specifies CASSRRDRGRAYEQYF.